Listed below are T cell receptor beta chains from one sample, sequenced in a study of CD8+ T cells in alopecia areata. TCRdb keeps only in-frame clones here, not all; method: immunoSEQ multiplex PCR. The sample lists around 10,000 clones; roughly 56% were seen once. The sample in question was skin, obtained at week 0. Receptors were obtained from a human donor with alopecia areata. The CDR3 runs from the conserved cysteine through the conserved F or W. A D gene is named only where the DNA matches it firmly. Clone size appears in some rows only: once, few, many, or a class for an expanded clone.

TRBD1	TRBV6-1	TRBJ2-7	NA	TGTGCCAGCAGTTCCACTAAGACAGGGGCCTACGAGCAGTACTTC	CASSSTKTGAYEQYF
NA	TRBV9	TRBJ1-1	medium-sized	TGTGCCAGCAGCGTTGGGACGGAGAACACTGAAGCTTTCTTT	CASSVGTENTEAFF
TRBD2	TRBV7-6	TRBJ2-7	few	TGTGCCAGCAGCTTCAACTGGGAGGGTGAGGCCTACGAGCAGTACTTC	CASSFNWEGEAYEQYF
TRBD1	TRBV6-5	TRBJ2-1	NA	TGTGCCAGCATCCTGCCGGGACAGGTCTACAATGAGCAGTTCTTC	CASILPGQVYNEQFF
TRBD1	TRBV5-8	TRBJ1-4	few	TGTGCCAGCAGCTTGGGGCCGGGACAGGGGGCTGAAAAACTGTTTTTT	CASSLGPGQGAEKLFF
TRBD2	TRBV2	TRBJ2-3	large	TGTGCCAGCAGCCCTAGACTAGCGGGGGATTTCACAGATACGCAGTATTTT	CASSPRLAGDFTDTQYF
NA	TRBV5-6	TRBJ1-5	NA	TGTGCCAGCAGCGGAATTGGGGAAGGGCCCCAGCATTTT	CASSGIGEGPQHF
TRBD1	TRBV27	TRBJ2-7	few	TGTGCCAGCAGTTCCTCGACAGGGGGGTCCTACGAGCAGTACTTC	CASSSSTGGSYEQYF
NA	TRBV6-5	TRBJ2-3	NA	TGTGCCAGCAGTTCAGCCGGGACTAGCACAGATACGCAGTATTTT	CASSSAGTSTDTQYF
NA	TRBV27	TRBJ2-1	NA	TGTGCCAGCAGTTTAGTGGCTAGCGCAAACAATGAGCAGTTCTTC	CASSLVASANNEQFF
TRBD1	TRBV5-4	TRBJ2-7	NA	TGTGCCAGCAGAAACGGACAGGGCCCCTACGAGCAGTACTTC	CASRNGQGPYEQYF
TRBD1	TRBV6-5	TRBJ1-2	NA	TGTGCCAGCAGTTCCTCCGGGACAGGGAATCATGGCTACACCTTC	CASSSSGTGNHGYTF
NA	TRBV7-6	TRBJ1-5	NA	TGTGCCAGCAGCTTCGGGGCTCAGCCCCAGCATTTT	CASSFGAQPQHF
NA	TRBV13	TRBJ1-2	NA	TGTGCCAGCAGTCGGTCGGGGCGGAACTATGGCTACACCTTC	CASSRSGRNYGYTF
NA	TRBV2	TRBJ1-5	NA	TGTGCCAGCACAAGGGAAGACGGCAATCAGCCCCAGCATTTT	CASTREDGNQPQHF
NA	TRBV29-1	TRBJ2-5	few	TGCAGCGTTGGCGGATGGGAGACCCAGTACTTC	CSVGGWETQYF
NA	TRBV6-5	TRBJ1-1	NA	TGTGCCAGCAGTTACTCGGGAGGTGGCGAAGCTTTCTTT	CASSYSGGGEAFF
TRBD2	TRBV19	TRBJ2-1	NA	TGTGCCAGTAGTATCGGGACTAGCGGGAGGGGGAGCAATGAGCAGTTCTTC	CASSIGTSGRGSNEQFF
TRBD1	TRBV14	TRBJ2-7	NA	TGTGCCAGCAGCCTTTGGGACAGGGTCTACGAGCAGTACTTC	CASSLWDRVYEQYF
TRBD2	TRBV7-2	TRBJ2-1	NA	TGTGCCAGCAGCCTCAGAGGGGCGGGGGGGCTCAATGAGCAGTTCTTC	CASSLRGAGGLNEQFF
NA	TRBV10-3	TRBJ1-2	few	TGTGCCATCAGTGAGTCTGAGGGTGTCTATGGCTACACCTTC	CAISESEGVYGYTF
NA	TRBV6-5	TRBJ2-1	NA	TGTGCCAGCAGTCCCCACGACCGCAACAATGAGCAGTTCTTC	CASSPHDRNNEQFF
TRBD2	TRBV5-1	TRBJ2-1	NA	TGCGCCAGCAGCGGGGCGAGGACTAGCGTATCGGGTGAGCAGTTCTTC	CASSGARTSVSGEQFF
NA	TRBV19	TRBJ1-1	NA	TGTGCCAGTAGTATTAACGGTTGGGGGGGGAACACTGAAGCTTTCTTT	CASSINGWGGNTEAFF
NA	TRBV4-1	TRBJ2-5	NA	TGCGCCAGCAGCCAAGTTGGTCCGTGGACCCAAGAGACCCAGTACTTC	CASSQVGPWTQETQYF
NA	TRBV5-1	TRBJ1-3	NA	TGCGCCAGCAGCTTGGACCTGGCTGGAAACACCATATATTTT	CASSLDLAGNTIYF
TRBD2	TRBV5-6	TRBJ2-5	few	TGTGCCAGCAGCATGCGTACGGGACTAGCGGGCCTTGACTACTTC	CASSMRTGLAGLDYF
TRBD2	TRBV5-1	TRBJ2-7	NA	TGCGCCAGCAGCCCTGGGACTAGCGGTTCTACCTACGAGCAGTACTTC	CASSPGTSGSTYEQYF
TRBD1	TRBV5-4	TRBJ1-1	NA	TGTGCCAGCAGCTTGGGGTACAGGGGGGTGAACACTGAAGCTTTCTTT	CASSLGYRGVNTEAFF
TRBD1	TRBV10-3	TRBJ2-2	once	TGTGCCATCAAACACCGGGACAGGGATTCCGGGGAGCTGTTTTTT	CAIKHRDRDSGELFF
NA	TRBV5-6	TRBJ1-1	NA	TGTGCCAGCAGCTTGAGACCGGGGCGTGTTGGGACTGAAGCTTTCTTT	CASSLRPGRVGTEAFF
NA	TRBV6-1	TRBJ2-7	NA	TGTGCCAGCAAGGCAGGGAACTACGAGCAGTACTTC	CASKAGNYEQYF
NA	TRBV6-6	TRBJ1-3	few	TGTGCCAGCATAGGCGCGGGTGGCAACACCATATATTTT	CASIGAGGNTIYF
NA	TRBV6-6	TRBJ2-2	NA	TGTGCCAGCAGTTACTACACAAGCCGTAACACCGGGGAGCTGTTTTTT	CASSYYTSRNTGELFF
TRBD2	TRBV9	TRBJ2-1	NA	TGTGCCAGCAGCGTCCGGGGGGGTTTGGCTGAGCAGTTCTTC	CASSVRGGLAEQFF
NA	TRBV7-3	TRBJ2-1	NA	TGTGCCAGCAGCCACGGCCCCAATGAGCAGTTCTTC	CASSHGPNEQFF
NA	TRBV13	TRBJ1-2	NA	TGTGCCAGCAGCTTCGCGGCTGTTGGCTACACCTTC	CASSFAAVGYTF
TRBD1	TRBV6-1	TRBJ1-5	few	TGTGCCAGCAGTCGACGACAGGGTAACCAGCCCCAGCATTTT	CASSRRQGNQPQHF
TRBD1	TRBV27	TRBJ1-2	NA	TGTGCCAGCAGTTCCCTGGACAGGCCATATGGCTACACCTTC	CASSSLDRPYGYTF
TRBD2	TRBV11-1	TRBJ2-1	NA	TGTGCCAGCAGCCCGGGACTAGCGGGGGTAAAGGAGCAGTTCTTC	CASSPGLAGVKEQFF
NA	TRBV6-1	TRBJ1-5	few	TGTGCCAGCAGTGATTGGGTCGGGTACAACAATCAGCCCCAGCATTTT	CASSDWVGYNNQPQHF
NA	TRBV9	TRBJ2-7	NA	TGTGCCAGCAGCAAGGGCTCCGGTTCCTACGAGCAGTACTTC	CASSKGSGSYEQYF